The source of this TCR beta chain is a study of T cell responses to AZD1222 COVID-19 vaccine. On the study more broadly: Second doses were pooled across both intervals (about 4 or about 12 weeks). Whole-study findings and limits: Rises in breadth and depth of Spike-specific TCRs came after two AZD1222 doses. Most donors were white British, females outnumbered males, and clonal diversity was possibly underestimated. Repertoires were obtained only post-peak T cell response.

Some clones are missing from TCRdb's copy, which holds only in-frame ones; the method was immunoSEQ multiplex PCR. The sample has tens of thousands of clones, approximately 88% seen once. Many counts were recorded for this clone. The antigen remains unidentified. Trimming pared 4 bases from V and 3 bases from J, leaving 12 bases between. This CDR3 region has 15 residues. From germline, CDR1 is MNHEY and CDR2 SVGAGI. The TCR sequence derives from an adult in good health. Sequenced material: peripheral blood, taken on day 0 of AZD1222 vaccination. The rearrangement links TRBV6-5 to TRBJ2-2; D call uncertain. The CDR3: CASSSGRLHTGELFF. The DNA of the CDR3 is TGTGCCAGCAGTTCCGGAAGACTTCACACCGGGGAGCTGTTTTTT.